One sample yielded the 9 T cell receptor beta chains listed below, sequenced in a study of beta chain features in type 1 diabetes. Expressed TCRB transcripts were sequenced because the entire RNA isolate underwent reverse transcription. TCRdb's copy holds only in-frame clones and misses some; the assay was immunoSEQ multiplex PCR. The profile shows 120,000 to 150,000 clones, 6% to 7.5% of them singletons. Sequencing input: central memory CD4+ T cells from blood. The source is a woman under 40 in good health.

This rearrangement joins TRBV16 to TRBJ2-2, with 10 nucleotides matching TRBD2. The CDR3 sequence is 15 residues long. Trimming at V came to 8 bases and at J to 5 bases, leaving 8 bases not matched to a gene. Germline V gene data show CDR1 as KGHSY and CDR2 as FQNENV. As DNA, the CDR3 is TGTGCCAGCCTTCCTAGCGGGAGAGGAACCGGGGAGCTGTTTTTT. It specifies CASLPSGRGTGELFF.

The chain links TRBV7-2 to TRBJ1-1, with 7 bases identical to TRBD1. V shed 3 bases, J shed 5 bases, and the junction held 12 bases outside the gene matches. Germline CDR1 reads SGHTA; CDR2 reads FQGNSA. The CDR3 is 16 amino acids. The CDR3, as DNA: TGTGCCAGCAGCTTGGACAGGACCTTGCTCGTGACTGAAGCTTTCTTT. Protein sequence: CASSLDRTLLVTEAFF.

This clone was counted between two and nine times. The same CDR3 also results from other DNA sequences found in this sample. The chain carries TRBV7-3 and TRBJ1-1, with TRBD1 identical over 7 bases. V lost 5 bases to trimming and J lost 2 bases; unmatched junction nucleotides: 2. The germline V gene encodes CDR1 SGHTA and CDR2 FQGTGA. The CDR3 sequence is 13 residues long. CDR3 residues: CASSRQGNTEAFF. The CDR3 bases are TGTGCCAGCAGCCGACAGGGTAACACTGAAGCTTTCTTT.

This clone was detected a few times. V usage is TRBV29-1 and J usage is TRBJ2-2; TRBD2 matches at 7 bases. Per germline, CDR1 SQVTM and CDR2 ANQGSEA. The V segment lost 2 bases and the J segment 2 bases; nucleotides outside the gene matches: 8. The CDR3 consists of 16 residues. CDR3 nucleotides: TGCAGCGTTGAAAGGTGGGAGGGCGGAAACACCGGGGAGCTGTTTTTT. Residues: CSVERWEGGNTGELFF.

The chain is built from TRBV15 and TRBJ2-1; 11 nucleotides line up with TRBD2. Germline-derived CDR1 and CDR2 are LNHNV and YYDKDF (reference sequence). CDR3 size: 16 residues. The V segment lost 4 bases and the J segment 6 bases; nucleotides outside the gene matches: 8. CDR3 loop: CATSTMTSGTGNEQFF. CDR3 in DNA: TGTGCCACCAGCACCATGACTAGCGGGACAGGCAATGAGCAGTTCTTC.

This clone was seen many times. The CDR3 sequence: CASSLDLREQYF. The CDR3 DNA is TGCGCCAGCAGCCTAGACCTCCGCGAGCAGTACTTC. The V gene is TRBV4-3, the J gene TRBJ2-7; D is undetermined. This CDR3 has 12 residues. CDR1 is LGHNA, CDR2 YSLEER, per germline. The V end was cut by 4 bases, the J end by 6 bases, with 10 bases between.

In this sample, this clone turned up a few times. The chain recombines TRBV9 with TRBJ2-1, with 11 bases fitting TRBD2. Losses at the gene ends were 2 bases for V and 4 bases for J; bases not matched to a gene: 2. Germline values: CDR1 SGDLS, CDR2 YYNGEE. The CDR3 has 15 residues. CDR3 DNA sequence: TGTGCCAGCAGCGTGACTAGCGGGGCGTACAATGAGCAGTTCTTC. Protein sequence: CASSVTSGAYNEQFF.

This clone came up a few times. The chain employs TRBV6-6 and TRBJ1-2; 9 positions agree with TRBD1. Germline V gene data show CDR1 as MNHNY and CDR2 as SVGAGI (reference sequence). The CDR3 is made up of 13 amino acids. The junction had 1 base not matched to a gene; V was cut back by 5 bases and J by 3 bases. The CDR3 region is CASSRTGDYGYTF. The CDR3, as DNA: TGTGCCAGCAGTAGGACAGGGGACTATGGCTACACCTTC.

This clone was found a few times. The rearrangement joins TRBV25-1 to TRBJ2-2; D perhaps matches TRBD2 (7 bases). The V end lost 3 bases, the J end lost 9 bases, and 11 bases lay between the germline ends. CDR3 length equals 13 residues. Germline V gene data show CDR1 as MGHDK and CDR2 as SYGVNS. The CDR3: CASSDWGGRELFF. The CDR3 region has the DNA TGTGCCAGCAGTGACTGGGGGGGCCGGGAGCTGTTTTTT.